These 16 T cell receptor beta chains came from one sample sequenced in a study of post-analysis software for immune sequencing data. Study-level findings and limits: The five TRBV segments detected at higher frequency in patients than in controls included TRBV5-6, TRBV5-1 and TRBV20-1.

The authors incorporated unique molecular identifiers into the TCR beta cDNA libraries. MiXCR, run by TCRdb on the PCR reads, gives a single entry per CDR3 protein. Of about 570,000 distinct CDR3 sequences listed, around a third were seen once; the top ten hold 4.5% to 7.5%. Their antigens are not known. The sample comprised blood. The receptors derive from a girl under 18 with multiple sclerosis.

The chain recombines TRBV2 with TRBJ2-5, with a tentative D call TRBD1 (6 bases). Germline V gene lookup returns CDR1 SNHLY and CDR2 FYNNEI. The CDR3 runs to 13 residues. The germline V and J ends were trimmed by 6 bases and 4 bases, with 12 bases remaining between them. The CDR3 sequence is CASSSGESETQYF. CDR3 nucleotide sequence: TGTGCCAGCAGCTCAGGGGAGTCAGAGACCCAGTACTTC.

This chain joins TRBV6-5 and TRBJ2-7, with 7 bases fitting TRBD1. This CDR3 spans 13 amino acids. V was clipped by 7 bases and J by 0 bases; unmatched bases: 3. Per the germline V gene, CDR1 is MNHEY and CDR2 is SVGAGI. The CDR3: CASIGGGSYEQYF. CDR3 sequence (DNA): TGTGCCAGCATAGGGGGCGGCTCCTACGAGCAGTACTTC.

This clonotype has just a few counts. V gene TRBV7-2 combines with J gene TRBJ2-5, with 11 nucleotides matching TRBD2. The V gene's germline CDR1 is SGHTA and CDR2 FQGNSA. The CDR3 is 16 amino acids. The junction had 7 bases not matched to a gene; V was cut back by 3 bases and J by 4 bases. The CDR3 reads CASSFGSTSGGETQYF. DNA for the CDR3: TGTGCCAGCAGCTTCGGGAGTACTAGCGGGGGAGAGACCCAGTACTTC.

This CDR3 is CASSPRAYTGELFF. In DNA form, the CDR3 reads TGTGCCAGCAGCCCGCGTGCCTACACCGGGGAGCTGTTTTTT. This chain links TRBV7-9 with TRBJ2-2; D gene unclear. This CDR3 comprises 14 residues. Germline CDR1 SEHNR, CDR2 FQNEAQ (reference sequence). V was trimmed by 5 bases and J by 3 bases, leaving 10 bases between them.

The CDR3 here is CASSKVRRNQETQYF. In DNA form, the CDR3 reads TGTGCCAGCAGCAAAGTTAGGCGGAACCAAGAGACCCAGTACTTC. The chain employs TRBV21-1 and TRBJ2-5. TRBV21-1 is termed a pseudogene. This CDR3 has 15 residues.

Comment on this clonotype: The junction departs from the called germline gene at one end, perhaps through a read error. The rearrangement links TRBV14 to TRBJ2-1, with 7 bases identical to TRBD1. Germline V gene lookup returns CDR1 SGHDN and CDR2 FVKESK. This CDR3 comprises 15 residues. DNA for the CDR3: TGTGTCAGCAGCCCGTACCGACAGGGTTACAATGAGCAGTTCTTC. Amino acid sequence: CVSSPYRQGYNEQFF.

This clonotype turned up a few times. The V gene is TRBV7-9, the J gene TRBJ2-5; 10 bases fit TRBD2. After removal of 8 bases from V and 5 bases from J, the junction contained 8 bases not matched to a gene. CDR3 size: 14 residues. Germline loops: CDR1 SEHNR, CDR2 FQNEAQ (reference sequence). CDR3 in amino acids: CASGRAGGIETQYF. CDR3 bases: TGTGCCAGCGGACGAGCGGGGGGGATTGAGACCCAGTACTTC.

Worth noting for this clonotype: An end of the junction does not agree with germline; a read error may underlie this. This chain links TRBV3-1 with TRBJ2-3; a weak D match, TRBD2 (5 bases). The CDR3 has 16 residues. CDR1 LGHDT and CDR2 YNNKEL come from the germline V gene (reference sequence). The CDR3 protein is CASGQDQAVGTDTQYF. In DNA, the CDR3 is TGTGCCAGCGGCCAAGATCAAGCGGTGGGCACAGATACGCAGTATTTT.

This clonotype turned up a few times. The V call is TRBV10-3, the J call TRBJ1-2, with D unclear. CDR3 length equals 14 residues. The V end was cut by 4 bases, the J end by 4 bases, with 13 bases between. Germline CDR1 ENHRY, CDR2 SYGVKD. CDR3 sequence: CAISAGTSSYGYTF. Written as DNA, the CDR3 is TGTGCCATCAGTGCAGGAACCTCCTCCTATGGCTACACCTTC.

The chain links TRBV3-1 to TRBJ2-3; 7 bases line up with TRBD1. V was clipped by 4 bases and J by 2 bases; unmatched bases: 3. CDR1 LGHDT and CDR2 YNNKEL come from the germline V gene (reference sequence). This CDR3 region has 14 residues. In nucleotides, the CDR3 is TGTGCCAGCAGCCGGGGACAGTACACAGATACGCAGTATTTT. It is translated as CASSRGQYTDTQYF.

The rearrangement joins TRBV5-1 to TRBJ2-7; D is undetermined. The CDR3 sequence is 14 residues long. Trimming stripped 0 bases from V and 3 bases from J, with 10 bases between. CDR1 and CDR2 from the germline V gene are SGHRS and YFSETQ. The CDR3: CASSLAQEFYEQYF. The CDR3 DNA reads as TGCGCCAGCAGCTTGGCCCAGGAGTTCTACGAGCAGTACTTC.

This chain links TRBV6-5 with TRBJ2-3; tentative D call: TRBD2 (5 bases). This CDR3 has 19 residues. CDR1 MNHEY and CDR2 SVGAGI come from the germline V gene. Trimming removed 2 bases at V and 0 bases at J, with 21 bases between. The CDR3 loop is CASSYRTLDSELSTDTQYF. The CDR3 bases are TGTGCCAGCAGTTACCGGACCCTGGATAGCGAGCTGAGCACAGATACGCAGTATTTT.

A few counts support this clonotype. The CDR3 here is CASSLATFLNTEAFF. The CDR3 coding sequence is TGCGCCAGCAGCTTGGCCACGTTTTTGAACACTGAAGCTTTCTTT. J is TRBJ1-1 and V is TRBV5-1; D unresolved. Germline CDR1 is SGHRS and CDR2 is YFSETQ. V lost 0 bases and J lost 0, with 9 bases in between. The CDR3 spans 15 residues. Supplemented by reference TRBV5-1 and TRBJ1-1, the full variable domain reads KAGVTQTPRYLIKTRGQQVTLSCSPISGHRSVSWYQQTPGQGLQFLFEYFSETQRNKGNFPGRFSGRQFSNSRSEMNVSTLELGDSALYLCASSLATFLNTEAFFGQGTRLTVV.

The table lists this clonotype with a few counts. This chain uses TRBV20-1 with TRBJ2-6; 13 nucleotides align to TRBD2. Germline loops: CDR1 DFQATT, CDR2 SNEGSKA (reference sequence). V lost 0 bases to trimming and J lost 2 bases; unmatched junction nucleotides: 4. The CDR3 sequence is 18 residues long. DNA of the CDR3: TGCAGTGCTAGAGAGGGACTAGCGGGGACAACTGGGGCCAACGTCCTGACTTTC. Its translation: CSAREGLAGTTGANVLTF.

This clonotype was detected a few times. V and J are TRBV5-5 and TRBJ2-3; D uncertain. V dropped 3 bases and J dropped 0 bases, with 8 bases sitting between them. Germline CDR1 is SGHKS and CDR2 is YYEKEE (reference sequence). The CDR3 loop spans 14 amino acids. CDR3 protein: CASSSLASTDTQYF. In DNA form, the CDR3 reads TGTGCCAGCAGCTCCTTGGCTAGCACAGATACGCAGTATTTT.

As concerns this clonotype: The junction does not match germline at one end; this may be a read error. The chain recombines TRBV10-3 with TRBJ2-7, with D tentatively TRBD1 (5 bases). This CDR3 is built from 15 residues. In germline, CDR1 is ENHRY, CDR2 SYGVKD. CDR3 protein: CAISDRQSSSYGQYF. The CDR3 nucleotides are TGTGCCATCAGCGATAGACAGTCCAGCTCCTACGGGCAGTACTTC.